This T cell receptor beta chain was sequenced in a study of cytomegalovirus exposure and HLA in healthy donors (dated by TCRdb to about 2017). Background for the entire study: In an earlier analysis of under 750 of the donors, less than 350 Gb of sequence data and some 120 million unique TCR beta sequences from 150 million to 200 million T cells were reported. Roughly 300 gigabases of sequencing data and around 85 million unique TCR sequences made up an early release that covered around 640 HLA-typed donors. Of the 350 to 450 genotyped donors, 81% fell in the genetic ancestry cluster associated with self-reported Caucasian donors. The study was designed to test whether signatures of past pathogen exposure could be identified by cataloging public T cell receptors. The study used immunosequencing to profile the T cell repertoires of several hundred subjects and linked those repertoires to cytomegalovirus serostatus. In addition to the first cohort of 650 to 750 subjects, a separate validation cohort of approximately 120 different subjects was used. High-throughput TCR immunosequencing, statistical association of individual TCRs with disease status, and machine learning were combined to predict cytomegalovirus infection status. In a later analysis, previously published TCR beta repertoires from 670 or so donors were re-analyzed and high-resolution HLA genotyping was added so that TCR occurrence patterns could be studied. The later analysis used no new phenotypic data to find candidate immune exposures, relying instead on TCR beta sequences and their occurrence across donors. An earlier analysis of 450 to 750 of the donors used high-throughput TCR beta sequencing to judge whether each TCR beta V gene segment behaved as functional or pseudogenic. Donor age, sex, ethnicity and CMV serostatus were compiled together with the repertoire data. In a later genetic analysis, genome-wide SNP genotypes for about three fifths of the roughly 670 donors were used, and that subset was treated as a discovery cohort. Every discovery cohort repertoire had been produced on one sequencing platform. Class I and class II HLA loci were covered by the typing at four-digit resolution. The number of donors typed differed by locus, with 629-630 for A, B, C, DRB1 and DQB1, around 560 for DQA1, 606 for DPA1, and approximately 470 for DPB1. Because of strong linkage in the cohort, roughly five DR-DQ haplotypes were treated as single units for association and clustering. Among roughly 400 genotyped donors of the cohort, an average of approximately 240,000 unique TCR beta nucleotide sequences were sequenced per donor, roughly 18% of them non-productive.

Results the study describes overall, beyond this receptor: Immune exposure information for the cohort was limited to CMV serostatus. An association between a missense DCLRE1C variant and V-gene and J-gene trimming of TCR beta chains was found in a later genetic analysis and replicated in an independent cohort. A few of the identified cytomegalovirus-associated TCR beta chains were confirmed in vitro to be specific for cytomegalovirus antigens. In a later analysis, most CMV-associated TCR beta chains were found to appear HLA-restricted, with HLA associations seemingly driven largely by CMV exposure. In both the original and validation cohorts, the classifier was reported to diagnose cytomegalovirus status with high specificity and sensitivity. When HLA alleles, especially DR and DQ, strongly co-occurred, attributing TCR associations to individual alleles was difficult. HLA typing was unavailable for some donors at each locus, so association tests used only the typed subset. A cluster of highly shared sequence variants was judged likely to represent a technical artifact of the sequencing pipeline. A later analysis reported that several top co-occurrence clusters appeared linked to parvovirus B19, influenza, CMV and Epstein-Barr virus. Because counts were too low, seventeen rarely observed V segments, including chromosome 9 orphons, were excluded from the earlier analysis of roughly 580 of the donors. The cohort was sequenced for TCR beta chains only, and without alpha or paired-chain data the features that could be detected were limited. It was suggested by the authors that the approach could potentially be generalized to other disease states and immunological phenotypes. In a later genetic analysis, fewer N-insertions in productive TCRs were reported among donors in an Asian-associated ancestry cluster than the roughly 700-donor mean. In a later analysis, HLA-associated TCR beta chains were found to be more clonally expanded and to have lower generation probabilities than equally common non-associated chains. Presence/absence analyses assumed roughly uniform sequencing depth across donors, an assumption that may not hold. Most TCR sequences were observed very rarely across donors, whereas some public TCRs were present in many individuals. An earlier analysis of approximately 540 of the donors showed that most TCR beta V segments appeared in productive rearrangements either about 87% or about 30% of the time, which broadly matched IMGT annotations. In a later analysis, the rate of TCR association differed among HLA loci, with DRB1 alleles having the most associated TCRs and HLA-C alleles having the fewest. Correlated functional status among segregating V segments might be attributable to linkage disequilibrium, but an unknown experimental factor could not be ruled out. A further reported finding was that TCR beta sequences accurately predicted the HLA-A and HLA-B alleles for most subjects in the first cohort. The 87-base-pair reads could not distinguish some IMGT-functional V segments, including TRBV6-2 and TRBV6-3, so those segments were excluded. The study listed approximately 150 TCR beta chains as associated with cytomegalovirus. Specific HLA alleles were associated with 16,951 TCR beta sequences at a false discovery rate of 0.05 in a later analysis.

The library was built by means of the immunoSEQ multiplex PCR assay. For the multiplex PCR, a mixture combining 60 forward primers for TCR Vbeta segments and 13 reverse primers for TCR Jbeta segments was used. A multiplex PCR assay on genomic DNA amplified the CDR3 region of rearranged TCR beta genes. On the Illumina HiSeq System, the amplified TCR beta libraries were sequenced as 87-base-pair reads. The authors' analysis ran thus. A later analysis tallied tens of millions of unique TCR beta chains across the 700 or so repertoires, and 10 million to 11 million of those chains were shared by two or more donors. A nearest-neighbor algorithm error-corrected the raw reads and collapsed the reads into unique sequences, merging closely related sequences to remove PCR and sequencing errors. Alignment of CDR3 sequences to IMGT reference sequences was used to assign V, D and J gene segments. For a sequence to be retained, a match of at least six nucleotides to both a V gene segment and a J gene segment was required. Rearrangements were called productive when the CDR3 lacked stop codons and stayed in frame with V and J; all others were non-productive. CDR3 was defined by IMGT convention, running from the second conserved V-encoded cysteine to the conserved J-encoded phenylalanine. The earlier analysis of about 530 of the donors excluded any sequence lacking an unambiguous match to a single V gene segment. In an earlier analysis of 587 of the donors, V segments were called functional above 56.7% productive rearrangements and were called segregating when the between-donor standard deviation exceeded 5%. To diagnose cytomegalovirus status from the catalog of TCR beta chain sequences, a statistical classification framework was built. V and J gene assignment, in a later analysis, came from comparing TCR nucleotide sequences with IMGT/GENE-DB human TR gene sequences. A later analysis assigned CDR3 sequences and most-parsimonious VDJ recombination scenarios with the TCRdist pipeline. A later analysis defined each TCR beta chain by its CDR3 amino acid sequence plus V-gene family, and excluded reads lacking a unique V-gene family. As a way to deal with suspected cross-contamination and a sequencing artifact, a later analysis dropped roughly 620 nucleotide sequences that were highly shared and had low generation probability. In a later analysis, a clonal expansion index was calculated for each public chain from normalized within-repertoire ranks of inferred template counts. Generation probabilities in a later analysis came from a VDJ recombination model fitted to out-of-frame rearrangements, and those results were checked against IGoR. In a later analysis, hypergeometric tests were used to score TCR-TCR, TCR-HLA and TCR-CMV co-occurrence, with a repertoire-size bias correction applied to TCR pairs. A later analysis estimated false discovery rates by permuting HLA or CMV assignments 20 times. A later analysis grouped co-occurring TCRs with DBSCAN, adding TCRdist sequence similarity when clustering within HLA-allele-positive subsets. Repertoires with fewer than 30,000 or more than 120,000 public chains were left out of co-occurrence clustering, as were five repertoires with anomalous nucleotide sharing. TCRdb re-hosts the immuneACCESS table, in-frame sequences only. Its copies lack some clones; in the studies checked, an unresolved V gene accounts for under half of them, and the cause for the rest is not known. Clonal size and the V and J genes are those of that table, whereas D and trimming came from the DNA. This sample gives 100,000 to 150,000 clones in total; roughly 88% of them show up just once. The ten biggest clones cover 2.5% to 3% of the sample.

The sample holds a few counts of this clone. What this receptor recognizes is not known. No quality values exist for individual bases; no much larger clone is one base distant. The cohort was made up of about 610 healthy bone marrow donors. At the time of sampling, every cohort member was nominally healthy, though immune exposures that went unrecorded were likely present. The donor tested CMV seropositive, placing the donor among the 289 seropositive members of the cohort. Every donor gave a peripheral blood sample, and the peripheral blood mononuclear cells from that sample were used for TCR beta sequencing. The Qiagen DNeasy Blood Extraction Kit was used to extract genomic DNA from the blood cell samples. V has 10 bases trimmed and J has 2 bases trimmed; junction bases matching no gene number 9. The CDR3 runs 14 residues from the cysteine to the phenylalanine. The kept DNA is CDR3 alone, 42 bases in frame from the first base. The germline V gene sets CDR1 to MDHEN and CDR2 to SYDVKM.

The sequence came from a woman aged 18 to 35 in good health and CMV-seropositive. This chain is built from TRBV28 and TRBJ2-3, with 7 central nucleotides matching TRBD2. The sample consisted of PBMCs. The sequenced DNA is TGTGCCACGGGGAGGGAAGGTCTCACAGATACGCAGTATTTT. Translated, it gives CATGREGLTDTQYF.